The rows below give T cell receptor beta chains drawn from one sample of a study of CD8 T cells in Susac syndrome. In TCRdb, the immunoSEQ multiplex PCR reads were re-called with MiXCR into one record per CDR3 protein. This sample has approximately 110,000 distinct CDR3 sequences; around 96% occur once, and the top ten carry 0.085% to 0.09%. Sequenced material: CD4+ T cells from PBMCs. The receptors originated from a human donor in good health. CDR3s include the opening cysteine and the closing phenylalanine or tryptophan. A D gene is named only where the DNA matches it firmly. Size values are once, few and many counts, or a class for expanded clones, and some rows have none.

j_call d_call clone_size v_call cdr3_nt cdr3_aa
TRBJ2-1 . . TRBV6-6 TGTGCCAGCTCGGAAGCCCATGAGCAGTTCTTC CASSEAHEQFF
TRBJ2-2 TRBD2 . TRBV20-1 TGCGCATTAGGGAGGGACACCGGGGAGCTGTTTTTT CALGRDTGELFF
TRBJ1-1 TRBD1 . TRBV7-2 TGTGCCAGCAGCAACGACAGGGTCACTGAAGCTTTCTTT CASSNDRVTEAFF
TRBJ1-2 . . TRBV7-2 TGTGCCAGCAGCATCCGGGACCTTAATCGAGGCTACACCTTC CASSIRDLNRGYTF
TRBJ2-3 . . TRBV11-2 TGTGCCAGCAGCCTGGGGGTGGGGGATACGCAGTATTTT CASSLGVGDTQYF
TRBJ2-3 TRBD2 . TRBV11-1 TGTGCCAGCAGCTTTTCCTCCGGGACTAGCGGGAGATGGGGCACAGATACGCAGTATTTT CASSFSSGTSGRWGTDTQYF
TRBJ2-2 . . TRBV7-2 TGTGCCAGCAGCCCCCCCGTGCGGGAGCTGTTTTTT CASSPPVRELFF
TRBJ1-1 . . TRBV18 TGTGCCAGCTCACCTCAGGAGACGAACACTGAAGCTTTCTTT CASSPQETNTEAFF
TRBJ1-1 . . TRBV6-6 TGTGCCTGCTACAGGGAAAGAGGCACTGAAGCTTTCTTT CACYRERGTEAFF
TRBJ1-1 . . TRBV7-2 TGTGCCAGCAGCTTAGACGTCATGAACACTGAAGCTTTCTTT CASSLDVMNTEAFF
TRBJ1-2 . once TRBV2 TGTGCCAGCAGTGACTTCGACAGCGGGTATGGCTACACCTTC CASSDFDSGYGYTF
TRBJ1-6 . once TRBV6-5 TGTGCCAGCAGTTACCCCGGACAGCTAATGCGATGGAGTTCACCCCTCCACTTT CASSYPGQLMRWSSPLHF
TRBJ2-5 . . TRBV5-4 TGTGCCAGCAGCTTGCGGCAGGGGGAGACCCAGTACTTC CASSLRQGETQYF
TRBJ2-5 TRBD2 . TRBV7-9 TGTGCCAGCAGTATCGCTAGCGGGAGGGAGACCCAGTACTTC CASSIASGRETQYF
TRBJ1-5 . . TRBV6-6 TGTGCCAGCATACAGTGGAGCAATCAGCCCCAGCATTTT CASIQWSNQPQHF
TRBJ1-1 . . TRBV18 TGTGCCAGCTCACAGAGCAAGAACACTGAAGCTTTCTTT CASSQSKNTEAFF
TRBJ2-7 TRBD2 . TRBV11-2 TGTGCCAGCAGCTTAGTGGCGGGAGAATATGAGCAGTACTTC CASSLVAGEYEQYF
TRBJ2-2 TRBD1 . TRBV5-1 TGCGCCAGCATCCCCCTCCCGGGACAGGGGGCCACCGGGGAGCTGTTTTTT CASIPLPGQGATGELFF
TRBJ2-7 TRBD1 . TRBV5-1 TGCGCCAGCAGCTTGTTGGGACAGGGATCCTACGAGCAGTACTTC CASSLLGQGSYEQYF
TRBJ1-2 TRBD1 . TRBV4-2 TGTGCCAGCAGCCAAGCAGGGGGCGAGAGTGGCTACACCTTC CASSQAGGESGYTF
TRBJ2-7 TRBD2 . TRBV5-1 TGCGCCAGCAGCTTGGGACTAGCGGGAGAAAGTGAGCAGTACTTC CASSLGLAGESEQYF
TRBJ2-2 TRBD2 once TRBV7-2 TGTGCCAGCAGCTTAGCTGGGACTAGCGGGAACACCGGGGAGCTGTTTTTT CASSLAGTSGNTGELFF
TRBJ1-4 . . TRBV28 TGTGCCAGCAGTTTGGGGGGGACTTGGGAAAAACTGTTTTTT CASSLGGTWEKLFF
TRBJ2-1 TRBD2 . TRBV9 TGTGCCAGCAGCACGGACGCCGGGACTAGCGGTGAGAATGAGCAGTTCTTC CASSTDAGTSGENEQFF
TRBJ1-5 . . TRBV4-3 TGCGCCAGCAGCCAAGATGCAGGAGGCAATCAGCCCCAGCATTTT CASSQDAGGNQPQHF
TRBJ2-3 TRBD1 . TRBV29-1 TGCAGCGTTGCTACCTCAGGGGGCAACACAGATACGCAGTATTTT CSVATSGGNTDTQYF
TRBJ2-2 . . TRBV5-1 TGCGCCAGCAGTCTGCCAACTGCGGACACCGGGGAGCTGTTTTTT CASSLPTADTGELFF
TRBJ1-1 . . TRBV30 TGTGCCTGGAGACAAACAGGCGACACTGAAGCTTTCTTT CAWRQTGDTEAFF
TRBJ2-1 TRBD2 . TRBV20-1 TGCAGTGCTAGAAGGGGGACTAGCGGATTATACAATGAGCAGTTCTTC CSARRGTSGLYNEQFF
TRBJ2-1 TRBD2 . TRBV29-1 TGCAGCGCCGGACTAGCGGGAGGGCCTGCTAAGAATGAGCAGTTCTTC CSAGLAGGPAKNEQFF
TRBJ1-1 . . TRBV20-1 TGCAGTGCGAGGGAGAGGGCCGTCCTCGGAGGGGAGGACACTGAAGCTTTCTTT CSARERAVLGGEDTEAFF
TRBJ2-2 TRBD2 . TRBV7-2 TGTGCCAGCAGCTCGGGACTAGCGGGAGGGAACACCGGGGAGCTGTTTTTT CASSSGLAGGNTGELFF
TRBJ1-5 . . TRBV18 TGTGCCAGCGGAATCAACCGGGACAATCAGCCCCAGCATTTT CASGINRDNQPQHF
TRBJ1-1 . . TRBV4-2 TGTGCCAGCAGCCTTAACAACAGGGCCACTGAAGCTTTCTTT CASSLNNRATEAFF
TRBJ2-3 . once TRBV29-1 TGCAGCGTTGAAACGGGGGTCCCAGATACGCAGTATTTT CSVETGVPDTQYF
TRBJ2-5 . . TRBV7-2 TGTGCCAGCAGCCGCCTGGGGGAGACCCAGTACTTC CASSRLGETQYF
TRBJ2-3 TRBD2 . TRBV18 TGTGCCAGCTCATCAACTAGCGGGAGAAATACAGATACGCAGTATTTT CASSSTSGRNTDTQYF
TRBJ1-1 . . TRBV30 TGTGCCTGGAAGAAAAACACTGAAGCTTTCTTT CAWKKNTEAFF
TRBJ1-1 . . TRBV10-3 TGTGCCATCAGTGAGGAGGGGAACACTGAAGCTTTCTTT CAISEEGNTEAFF
TRBJ2-5 TRBD1 . TRBV5-6 TGTGCCAGCAGCTTGGCCGGGGGACAGGGGGCCGGAGAGACCCAGTACTTC CASSLAGGQGAGETQYF
TRBJ1-5 . . TRBV12-5 TGTGCTAGTGGTTTGGTACCGGGGAATCAGCCCCAGCATTTT CASGLVPGNQPQHF
TRBJ1-1 . . TRBV6-5 TGTGCCACCTTCCTAGAGGGCAGATTGAAAGCTTTCTTT CATFLEGRLKAFF
TRBJ2-2 . . TRBV30 TGTGCCTGGACTAGTTTCAACACCGGGGAGCTGTTTTTT CAWTSFNTGELFF
TRBJ2-1 TRBD2 . TRBV3-1 TGTGCCAGCAGCCTCTTAACTAGCGGGCACTCCTACAATGAGCAGTTCTTC CASSLLTSGHSYNEQFF
TRBJ2-5 TRBD2 . TRBV20-1 TGCAGTGCTAGAGTCGGCGGGAGGCGGGAGACCCAGTACTTC CSARVGGRRETQYF
TRBJ2-7 . . TRBV6-5 TGTGCCAGCATTAGAAGTGAGCCCTACGAGCAGTACTTC CASIRSEPYEQYF
TRBJ2-5 TRBD1 . TRBV20-1 TGCAGTGCCGAACAGGGGTACCAAGAGACCCAGTACTTC CSAEQGYQETQYF
TRBJ1-3 . few TRBV7-2 TGTGCCAGCAGCTTAGGGGGAGATGGAAACACCATATATTTT CASSLGGDGNTIYF
TRBJ1-1 . once TRBV18 TGTGCCAGCTCACCTTCTATACAAGAGAACACTGAAGCTTTCTTT CASSPSIQENTEAFF
TRBJ2-7 . . TRBV5-6 TGTGCCAGCAGCTTGAGTCCAAGGGGGACCATCTCCTACGAGCAGTACTTC CASSLSPRGTISYEQYF
TRBJ2-3 . . TRBV7-7 TGTGCTAGCAGCTTCCACAGGGAGGATACGCAGTATTTT CASSFHREDTQYF
TRBJ2-2 . . TRBV30 TGTGCCTGGAGCGTAAACACCGGGGAGCTGTTTTTT CAWSVNTGELFF
TRBJ1-5 . . TRBV12-3/TRBV12-4 TGTGCCAGCAGTCAGAGGGAGGGTCCTAGCAATCAGCCCCAGCATTTT CASSQREGPSNQPQHF
TRBJ1-1 . once TRBV3-1 TGTGCCAGCAGCTTTAAGACCCTAGGGACTGAAGCTTTCTTT CASSFKTLGTEAFF
TRBJ1-1 TRBD1 . TRBV29-1 TGCAGCGGCAGCAGGGGGGTGGGGTTCACTGAAGCTTTCTTT CSGSRGVGFTEAFF
TRBJ2-7 . . TRBV3-1 TGTGCCAGCAGCCAAGTAAATAGCCTCTACGAGCAGTACTTC CASSQVNSLYEQYF
TRBJ1-5 . . TRBV15 TGTGCCACCAGCAGAGATATGGGTTATCAGCCCCAGCATTTT CATSRDMGYQPQHF